Each of the 13 T cell receptor beta chains below was sequenced from the same sample in a study of T cells after yellow fever vaccination. One entry per CDR3 protein results from TCRdb running MiXCR on the 5' RACE reads. The sample contains a few hundred thousand distinct CDR3 sequences, 17% of which appear only once. This specimen was PBMCs, taken about 5 days after the first yellow fever vaccination. The receptors here all came from a young man who received the YFV17D yellow fever vaccine.

The chain recombines TRBV9 with TRBJ2-1; 9 bases are shared with TRBD2. Germline CDR1 reads SGDLS; CDR2 reads YYNGEE. J was trimmed by 10 bases and V by 0 bases; bases with no gene match: 8. This CDR3 region has 15 residues. The CDR3 DNA follows: TGTGCCAGCAGCGTAGTTGCGGGGGGGCACCGGGAGCAGTTCTTC. It specifies CASSVVAGGHREQFF.

This clonotype was observed a handful of times. The J gene is TRBJ2-2, the V gene TRBV18; TRBD1 agrees at 8 bases. V trimming: 4 bases; J trimming: 4 bases; junction bases outside the gene matches: 11. CDR3 size: 17 residues. CDR1 is KGHSH, CDR2 LQKENI, per germline. The CDR3 DNA is TGTGCCAGCTCACGGGAGCCGTGGGACAGGAGCACCGGGGAGCTGTTTTTT. Protein sequence: CASSREPWDRSTGELFF. Full variable domain (missing parts from reference TRBV18 and TRBJ2-2): NAGVMQNPRHLVRRRGQEARLRCSPMKGHSHVYWYRQLPEEGLKFMVYLQKENIIDESGMPKERFSAEFPKEGPSILRIQQVVRGDSAAYFCASSREPWDRSTGELFFGEGSRLTVL.

The rearrangement links TRBV18 to TRBJ2-3; 11 bases fit TRBD1. Trimming removed 2 bases from V and 4 bases from J; junction bases left unmatched: 2. CDR3 length equals 15 residues. CDR1 is KGHSH, CDR2 LQKENI, per germline. CDR3 sequence reads: CASSPGTGGPDTQYF. The CDR3, as DNA: TGTGCCAGCTCACCAGGGACAGGGGGTCCAGATACGCAGTATTTT.

The chain has TRBV4-1 and TRBJ2-2, with D hard to call. The germline V gene has CDR1 MGHRA and CDR2 YSYEKL. The CDR3 covers 14 residues. V lost 0 bases, J lost 4 bases, and 6 bases lay in between. CDR3 nucleotide sequence: TGCGCCAGCAGCCAAGATTGGGCCACCGGGGAGCTGTTTTTT. This encodes CASSQDWATGELFF.

This clonotype was seen a few times. The chain couples TRBV5-1 to TRBJ1-4; D gene unclear. V was cut by 0 bases and J by 5 bases, with 8 bases left in between. Germline V gene data show CDR1 as SGHRS and CDR2 as YFSETQ. This CDR3 is built from 14 residues. DNA of the CDR3: TGCGCCAGCAGCTTGGACTCTAAGAATGAAAAACTGTTTTTT. This gives the protein CASSLDSKNEKLFF.

In its sample, this clonotype was seen many times. The chain has TRBV5-6 and TRBJ2-2, with D hard to call. V lost 3 bases and J 7 bases, leaving 7 bases between the germline ends. Germline V lookup: CDR1 SGHDT, CDR2 YYEEEE. This CDR3 comprises 12 residues. The CDR3 sequence is CASSSFGGELFF. CDR3 DNA sequence: TGTGCCAGCAGCTCGTTTGGCGGGGAGCTGTTTTTT. The entire variable domain, with the rest obtained from reference TRBV5-6 and TRBJ2-2, is as follows: DAGVTQSPTHLIKTRGQQVTLRCSPKSGHDTVSWYQQALGQGPQFIFQYYEEEERQRGNFPDRFSGHQFPNYSSELNVNALLLGDSALYLCASSSFGGELFFGEGSRLTVL.

This sequence joins TRBV29-1 and TRBJ2-6; unclear D gene. Germline assignment: CDR1 SQVTM and CDR2 ANQGSEA. V was pared by 3 bases and J by 1 base, with 10 bases between. The CDR3 totals 15 residues. CDR3 residues: CSVEVWVSGANVLTF. For the CDR3, the DNA is TGCAGCGTTGAGGTTTGGGTATCTGGGGCCAACGTCCTGACTTTC.

This clonotype has at least ten counts. The rearrangement joins TRBV5-1 to TRBJ2-3; 15 nucleotides match TRBD2. The V gene's germline CDR1 is SGHRS and CDR2 YFSETQ. The ends lost 4 bases at V and 2 bases at J; junction bases unmatched: 8. The CDR3 is 18 amino acids. The CDR3 nucleotides read TGCGCCAGCAGCACCGGGACTAGCGGGGGGCCACCCACAGATACGCAGTATTTT. Protein product: CASSTGTSGGPPTDTQYF.

The V gene is TRBV24-1, the J gene TRBJ2-1; TRBD1 agrees at 10 bases. V lost 5 bases, J lost 7 bases, and 10 bases stayed unmatched. This CDR3 region has 16 residues. Germline-derived CDR1 and CDR2 are KGHDR and SFDVKD. As DNA, the CDR3 is TGTGCCACCAGTGGCTTAGGGACAGGGGAAAGTAATGAGCAGTTCTTC. Amino acids: CATSGLGTGESNEQFF.

The chain links TRBV27 to TRBJ1-2, with D unresolved. Trimming stripped 7 bases from V and 6 bases from J, with 9 bases between. The germline gives CDR1 MNHEY, CDR2 SMNVEV (reference sequence). The CDR3 extends over 11 amino acids. This chain's CDR3 is CASTSGDGYTF. The CDR3, as DNA: TGTGCCAGCACCTCTGGGGATGGCTACACCTTC.

This chain uses TRBV19 with TRBJ2-1, with TRBD2 matching 12 bases. CDR3 length: 17 amino acids. The trim removed 1 base at V and 9 bases at J, leaving 10 bases unmatched. Germline loops: CDR1 LNHDA, CDR2 SQIVND (reference sequence). The CDR3 loop reads CASSIGILAGGMSEQFF. The CDR3 DNA follows: TGTGCCAGTAGTATAGGGATCCTAGCGGGGGGGATGAGTGAGCAGTTCTTC.

J is TRBJ2-2 and V is TRBV28; tentatively, D is TRBD2 (6 bases). CDR3 length: 14 residues. V lost 3 bases and J lost 7, with 12 bases in between. Germline V gives CDR1 MDHEN, CDR2 SYDVKM. CDR3 nucleotides: TGTGCCAGCAGTTTGATGGGGGGAATCGGGGAGCTGTTTTTT. This translates into CASSLMGGIGELFF.

This clonotype was seen many times. The genes are TRBV2 and TRBJ2-3, with 9 bases lining up with TRBD2. Germline V gene sequence: CDR1 SNHLY, CDR2 FYNNEI. V gave up 3 bases and J gave up 2 bases; unmatched junction bases: 9. This CDR3 is 17 amino acids long. CDR3 region: CASSETLTGLATDTQYF. DNA of the CDR3: TGTGCCAGCAGTGAGACCTTGACGGGACTAGCCACAGATACGCAGTATTTT. Complete variable domain (other parts from reference TRBV2 and TRBJ2-3): EPEVTQTPSHQVTQMGQEVILRCVPISNHLYFYWYRQILGQKVEFLVSFYNNEISEKSEIFDDQFSVERPDGSNFTLKIRSTKLEDSAMYFCASSETLTGLATDTQYFGPGTRLTVL.